These T cell receptor beta chains were read from a single sample in a study of blood T cells in healthy people across ages. TCRdb passed the 5' RACE reads through MiXCR, listing each CDR3 protein once. Of approximately 900,000 distinct CDR3 sequences listed, roughly 29% are singletons. This sample also appeared in a second study, on T cells of mothers and their children.

Sequences were obtained from blood. The receptors originated from a woman in her thirties or forties in good health. Both conserved end residues are part of each CDR3. Fields, in order: V gene, D gene, J gene, CDR3 length, clone size, CDR3 DNA, CDR3 protein. A D gene is named only where the DNA matches it firmly. Only part of the rows carry a size: once, few, many, or a class if the clone is expanded.

V gene: TRBV7-6; D gene: TRBD1; J gene: TRBJ1-1; CDR3 length: 15; clone size: -; CDR3 DNA: TGTGCCAGCAGCGTCCGGGACAGGGAGGACACTGAAGCTTTCTTT; CDR3 protein: CASSVRDREDTEAFF
V gene: TRBV7-2; D gene: TRBD2; J gene: TRBJ2-1; CDR3 length: 20; clone size: -; CDR3 DNA: TGTGCCAGCAGCTTAGCGCTGTCTAGCGGGACCTCGGTCGAATACAATGAGCAGTTCTTC; CDR3 protein: CASSLALSSGTSVEYNEQFF
V gene: TRBV9; D gene: -; J gene: TRBJ2-3; CDR3 length: 14; clone size: -; CDR3 DNA: TGTGCCAGCAGCGTGGCCGGGGACGCACGGACGCAGTATTTT; CDR3 protein: CASSVAGDARTQYF
V gene: TRBV3-1; D gene: -; J gene: TRBJ2-5; CDR3 length: 16; clone size: many; CDR3 DNA: TGTGCCAGCAGCCACCTTCGAGGGGAGAGCCAAGAGACCCAGTACTTC; CDR3 protein: CASSHLRGESQETQYF
V gene: TRBV20-1; D gene: -; J gene: TRBJ2-2; CDR3 length: 15; clone size: once; CDR3 DNA: TGCAGTGCTAGACCTGGTCAGACGGGCACCGGGGAGCTGTTTTTT; CDR3 protein: CSARPGQTGTGELFF
V gene: TRBV4-3; D gene: -; J gene: TRBJ2-5; CDR3 length: 15; clone size: -; CDR3 DNA: TGCGCCAGCAGCCAAGATCCCGGGGGTACCTACAAGCAGTACTTC; CDR3 protein: CASSQDPGGTYKQYF
V gene: TRBV7-9; D gene: TRBD1; J gene: TRBJ2-4; CDR3 length: 15; clone size: -; CDR3 DNA: TGTGCCAGCAGCCCTGGGACAGGTGACCACAATGAGCAGTACTTC; CDR3 protein: CASSPGTGDHNEQYF
V gene: TRBV12-3/TRBV12-4; D gene: -; J gene: TRBJ1-1; CDR3 length: 12; clone size: -; CDR3 DNA: TGTGCCAGCAGCCTCACAGGACCCGAAGCTTTCTTT; CDR3 protein: CASSLTGPEAFF
V gene: TRBV7-2; D gene: -; J gene: TRBJ2-6; CDR3 length: 16; clone size: -; CDR3 DNA: TGTGCCAGCAGCCCCGTCCAGGGAACGGGGGCCAACGTCCTGACTTTC; CDR3 protein: CASSPVQGTGANVLTF
V gene: TRBV2; D gene: TRBD1; J gene: TRBJ1-1; CDR3 length: 15; clone size: -; CDR3 DNA: TGTGCCAGCAGGCCCCTACAGGGGGCGCGGACTGAAGCTTTCTTT; CDR3 protein: CASRPLQGARTEAFF
V gene: TRBV6-5; D gene: TRBD1; J gene: TRBJ1-2; CDR3 length: 14; clone size: many; CDR3 DNA: TGTGCCAGCAGTTACGGACAGGGGCCTTTTGGCTACACCTTC; CDR3 protein: CASSYGQGPFGYTF
V gene: TRBV6-5; D gene: -; J gene: TRBJ1-1; CDR3 length: 14; clone size: few; CDR3 DNA: TGTGCCAGCACTCCCGGGGGAATGAACACTGAAGCTTTCTTT; CDR3 protein: CASTPGGMNTEAFF
V gene: TRBV4-3; D gene: -; J gene: TRBJ1-5; CDR3 length: 15; clone size: few; CDR3 DNA: TGCGCCAGCAGCCAAGATGACAAGGGCAATCAGCCCCAGCATTTT; CDR3 protein: CASSQDDKGNQPQHF
V gene: TRBV2; D gene: -; J gene: TRBJ1-2; CDR3 length: 16; clone size: few; CDR3 DNA: TGTGCCAGCAGTGAAGGGGGACGGGGGCGCCGCGATGGCTACACCTTC; CDR3 protein: CASSEGGRGRRDGYTF
V gene: TRBV3-1; D gene: -; J gene: TRBJ1-1; CDR3 length: 15; clone size: -; CDR3 DNA: TGTGCCAGCAGCCAAGAATATTGGGGAGACACTGAAGCTTTCTTT; CDR3 protein: CASSQEYWGDTEAFF
V gene: TRBV4-1; D gene: -; J gene: TRBJ1-4; CDR3 length: 17; clone size: -; CDR3 DNA: TGCGCCGCCTCATCCCAGGGGCCCTCCGCAACTAATGAAAAACTGTTTTTT; CDR3 protein: CAASSQGPSATNEKLFF
V gene: TRBV5-1; D gene: -; J gene: TRBJ1-2; CDR3 length: 13; clone size: few; CDR3 DNA: TGCGCCAGCAGCTCCACAGAACTCAATGGCTACACCTTC; CDR3 protein: CASSSTELNGYTF
V gene: TRBV5-1; D gene: TRBD1; J gene: TRBJ2-3; CDR3 length: 15; clone size: -; CDR3 DNA: TGCGCCAGCAGCTTCCAGGGGGCACGTACAGATACGCAGTATTTT; CDR3 protein: CASSFQGARTDTQYF
V gene: TRBV29-1; D gene: TRBD2; J gene: TRBJ2-2; CDR3 length: 16; clone size: many; CDR3 DNA: TGCAGCGTTGAATCGGGTTCGGGGAGGGACACCGGGGAGCTGTTTTTT; CDR3 protein: CSVESGSGRDTGELFF
V gene: TRBV29-1; D gene: TRBD2; J gene: TRBJ2-7; CDR3 length: 13; clone size: many; CDR3 DNA: TGCAGCGTCTCCGGGACGGGGGGCTACGAGCAGTACTTC; CDR3 protein: CSVSGTGGYEQYF